Shown below are 30 T cell receptor beta chains from a single sample sequenced in a study of OX40 agonist ivuxolimab in advanced cancers. Repertoires were generated with immunoSEQ multiplex PCR, while TCRdb's copy carries only in-frame clones and drops some. The data contain tens of thousands of clones, roughly 93% of them singletons. The input for sequencing was CD4+ or CD8+ T cells sorted from blood, taken in a trial of the OX40 agonist ivuxolimab. These TCRs come from an adult with an advanced solid tumor such as melanoma, head and neck, liver or kidney cancer.

The V and J genes are TRBV27 and TRBJ2-2; 8 bases fit TRBD2. The J segment lost 1 base and the V segment lost 3 bases, leaving 4 bases of the junction unmatched. The CDR3 totals 16 residues. Germline CDR1 and CDR2: MNHEY and SMNVEV (reference sequence). CDR3 sequence (DNA): TGTGCCAGCAGTTTGGAAAGCGGGGGGAACACCGGGGAGCTGTTTTTT. This sequence encodes CASSLESGGNTGELFF.

The chain is built from TRBV19 and TRBJ1-1; D is perhaps TRBD1 (6 bases). V lost 0 bases and J lost 4, with 15 bases in between. Germline lookup yields CDR1 LNHDA and CDR2 SQIVND (reference sequence). The CDR3 is 16 amino acids. The CDR3 sequence is CASSIDQTGGITEAFF. The CDR3 bases are TGTGCCAGTAGTATAGATCAGACAGGAGGGATCACTGAAGCTTTCTTT.

The rearrangement uses TRBV2 and TRBJ2-3, with unresolved D. Germline V gene lookup returns CDR1 SNHLY and CDR2 FYNNEI. The CDR3 has 12 amino acids. The germline V and J ends were trimmed by 6 bases and 5 bases, with 9 bases remaining between them. DNA for the CDR3: TGTGCCAGCAGCCAAAATGGAGATACGCAGTATTTT. Encoded protein: CASSQNGDTQYF.

A word on this clone: Sequence at one end of the junction differs from germline and may be a read error. The genes are TRBV7-7 and TRBJ2-1; weak D call: TRBD2 (5 bases). Looked up from germline, CDR1 is SSHAT and CDR2 is FNYEAQ (reference sequence). The CDR3 runs 13 residues. CDR3 residues: CASSLALVNEQFF. For the CDR3, the DNA is TGTGCTAGCAGCTTAGCGTTAGTCAATGAGCAGTTCTTC.

The chain joins TRBV10-3 to TRBJ1-1; D possibly corresponds to TRBD1 (6 bases). V gave up 6 bases and J gave up 11 bases, with 25 bases separating them. This CDR3 comprises 15 residues. Germline V CDR1 and CDR2: ENHRY, SYGVKD. The CDR3 nucleotides read TGTGCCATCAGCTCGACAGGAATTGCCGCCAGTCGGGCTTTCTTT. It codes for CAISSTGIAASRAFF.

V and J are TRBV6-1 and TRBJ2-7; 11 nucleotides agree with TRBD1. Trimming removed 10 bases from V and 4 bases from J; junction bases left unmatched: 9. The CDR3 spans 14 residues. CDR1 and CDR2 (germline): MNHNS, SASEGT. The CDR3 reads CATNTGTGGYEQYF. CDR3 DNA sequence: TGTGCCACCAACACCGGGACAGGGGGATACGAGCAGTACTTC.

The chain combines TRBV19 with TRBJ1-1; 9 bases are a match to TRBD1. With V trimmed by 7 bases and J by 6 bases, 12 bases remained unmatched. The CDR3 consists of 15 residues. CDR1 and CDR2 from the germline V gene are LNHDA and SQIVND (reference sequence). The CDR3 DNA reads TGTGCCAGTATAGCTGGACAGGGGATTTCGTCTGAAGCTTTCTTT. Residues: CASIAGQGISSEAFF.

The chain recombines TRBV20-1 with TRBJ1-2; D is unclear. The CDR3 covers 11 residues. V lost 4 bases and J lost 7, with 10 bases in between. The V gene's germline CDR1 is DFQATT and CDR2 SNEGSKA (reference sequence). CDR3 in amino acids: CSATNDRGYTF. The CDR3 DNA follows: TGCAGTGCTACTAACGACCGTGGCTACACCTTC.

The rearrangement uses TRBV6-5 and TRBJ1-2; D not certain. Trimming took 0 bases from V and 6 from J, leaving 17 bases between them. The CDR3 spans 16 residues. The germline V gene encodes CDR1 MNHEY and CDR2 SVGAGI. The CDR3 bases are TGTGCCAGCAGTTACTCTAGCACAACCCATGGGCATGGCTACACCTTC. Its translation is CASSYSSTTHGHGYTF.

The chain links TRBV6-4 to TRBJ2-1; 14 bases line up with TRBD2. Trimming took 4 bases from V and 9 from J; bases not matched to a gene: 8. This CDR3 contains 16 residues. Per the germline V gene, CDR1 is MRHNA and CDR2 is SNTAGT. CDR3 loop: CASSVMTSGGAGEQFF. CDR3 DNA: TGTGCCAGCAGTGTCATGACTAGCGGGGGGGCAGGTGAGCAGTTCTTC.

The V and J genes are TRBV4-1 and TRBJ1-2; D is undetermined. Germline V CDR1 and CDR2: MGHRA, YSYEKL. The CDR3 spans 13 residues. V was shortened by 1 base and J by 10 bases, with 13 bases between the two germline ends. The CDR3 DNA is TGCGCCAGCAGCCAAGGGGCGGCGGGCGACTACACCTTC. Protein sequence: CASSQGAAGDYTF.

This clone appeared a few times. This chain uses TRBV19 with TRBJ1-5; D uncertain. V was shortened by 5 bases and J by 3 bases, with 11 bases between the two germline ends. CDR1 and CDR2 from the germline V gene are LNHDA and SQIVND (reference sequence). This CDR3 contains 14 residues. Here the CDR3 DNA reads TGTGCCAGTAGTGTCAACAGTGCCAATCAGCCCCAGCATTTT. Its translation: CASSVNSANQPQHF.

This clone was counted a single time. V gene TRBV5-5 combines with J gene TRBJ1-5, with D tentatively TRBD1 (5 bases). CDR3 length: 15 residues. Trimming shortened V by 2 bases and J by 3 bases, and 12 bases separated the two germline ends. Germline V gene data show CDR1 as SGHKS and CDR2 as YYEKEE (reference sequence). CDR3 in DNA: TGTGCCAGCAGCTTTGACCCTGGGGCCAATCAGCCCCAGCATTTT. It is translated as CASSFDPGANQPQHF.

The chain carries TRBV6-1 and TRBJ1-2; 7 nucleotides agree with TRBD1. CDR1 is MNHNS and CDR2 is SASEGT in the germline V gene. The CDR3 length is 13 residues. V lost 6 bases and J lost 4; bases outside the gene matches: 5. The CDR3 here is CASRLTGAYGYTF. The CDR3 DNA sequence: TGTGCCAGCAGGTTAACAGGGGCCTATGGCTACACCTTC.

This chain connects TRBV6-1 to TRBJ1-2, with D unclear. The CDR3 is made up of 14 amino acids. V was trimmed by 6 bases and J by 0 bases, leaving 11 bases between them. From germline, CDR1 is MNHNS and CDR2 SASEGT. CDR3 residues: CASSLLTPNYGYTF. The DNA of the CDR3 is TGTGCCAGCAGCCTTTTAACTCCTAACTATGGCTACACCTTC.

This clone occurred a few times. The J gene is TRBJ1-2, the V gene TRBV19; 9 positions match TRBD1. V shed 2 bases, J shed 4 bases, and the junction held 17 bases outside the gene matches. The germline V gene has CDR1 LNHDA and CDR2 SQIVND (reference sequence). The CDR3 totals 19 residues. The CDR3 DNA reads as TGTGCCAGTAGTATATCCCCGGGACAGGGAAAGGGACTAGGCTATGGCTACACCTTC. Translating gives CASSISPGQGKGLGYGYTF.

The genes are TRBV5-1 and TRBJ2-7; D ambiguous. There are 12 residues in the CDR3. Germline V lookup: CDR1 SGHRS, CDR2 YFSETQ. The V and J ends lost 0 bases and 7 bases respectively, with 8 bases between them. Written as DNA, the CDR3 is TGCGCCAGCAGCTTGGAAAGGCGGGAGCAGTACTTC. Residues: CASSLERREQYF.

The rearrangement uses TRBV7-8 and TRBJ2-3; 9 bases are a match to TRBD1. The V segment lost 1 base and the J segment 1 base; nucleotides outside the gene matches: 3. The CDR3 totals 16 residues. Per the germline V gene, CDR1 is SGHVS and CDR2 is FQNEAQ. The CDR3 nucleotides are TGTGCCAGCAGCTTAGAGGGACAGGGTGGCACAGATACGCAGTATTTT. Translating it yields CASSLEGQGGTDTQYF.

The chain uses TRBV2 and TRBJ2-5; unclear D gene. Germline CDR1 is SNHLY and CDR2 is FYNNEI. The CDR3 covers 13 residues. V was pared by 6 bases and J by 2 bases, with 10 bases between. The DNA of the CDR3 is TGTGCCAGCAGAAAGAACGCTCAAGAGACCCAGTACTTC. Its translation is CASRKNAQETQYF.

The chain is built from TRBV5-1 and TRBJ2-7, with a weak D call TRBD2 (5 bases). V lost 0 bases and J 3 bases, leaving 10 bases between the germline ends. Germline loops: CDR1 SGHRS, CDR2 YFSETQ. The CDR3 totals 14 residues. The CDR3, as DNA: TGCGCCAGCAGCTTGGGCGGACTCCTCTACGAGCAGTACTTC. This gives the protein CASSLGGLLYEQYF. The entire variable domain, with the rest obtained from reference TRBV5-1 and TRBJ2-7, is as follows: KAGVTQTPRYLIKTRGQQVTLSCSPISGHRSVSWYQQTPGQGLQFLFEYFSETQRNKGNFPGRFSGRQFSNSRSEMNVSTLELGDSALYLCASSLGGLLYEQYFGPGTRLTVT.

V is TRBV4-1 and J is TRBJ1-1; D is uncertain. Germline CDR1 MGHRA, CDR2 YSYEKL. Trimming pared 3 bases from V and 5 bases from J, leaving 16 bases between. The CDR3 contains 15 residues. The CDR3 is CASSQSIRGSTEAFF. In DNA, the CDR3 is TGCGCCAGCAGCCAGAGTATTCGGGGAAGTACTGAAGCTTTCTTT.

The chain joins TRBV5-1 to TRBJ2-7; 7 bases match TRBD1. The CDR3 has 14 amino acids. Germline CDR1 SGHRS, CDR2 YFSETQ. Trimming at V came to 4 bases and at J to 3 bases, leaving 7 bases not matched to a gene. The CDR3 reads CASSTPGTVYEQYF. The CDR3 region has the DNA TGCGCCAGCAGCACCCCCGGGACAGTCTACGAGCAGTACTTC.

This chain joins TRBV29-1 and TRBJ1-1; D perhaps matches TRBD1 (5 bases). Deletions cut 4 bases from V and 3 bases from J, with 18 bases between. Germline V gives CDR1 SQVTM, CDR2 ANQGSEA. This CDR3 contains 15 residues. The CDR3: CSVAPGLRRDTEAFF. In DNA, the CDR3 is TGCAGCGTTGCACCGGGACTCCGCAGGGACACTGAAGCTTTCTTT.

This chain joins TRBV6-1 and TRBJ2-6, with D perhaps TRBD1 (6 bases). The CDR3 runs 15 residues. Germline lookup yields CDR1 MNHNS and CDR2 SASEGT. Deletions cut 4 bases from V and 1 base from J, with 8 bases between. The CDR3 loop reads CASSAGASGANVLTF. The DNA for the CDR3 is TGTGCCAGCAGTGCAGGGGCATCTGGGGCCAACGTCCTGACTTTC.

J is TRBJ1-2 and V is TRBV7-9; D not certain. The CDR3 runs to 18 residues. Germline V gene sequence: CDR1 SEHNR, CDR2 FQNEAQ (reference sequence). The V end lost 5 bases, the J end lost 0 bases, and 22 bases lay between the germline ends. The CDR3 loop reads CASSPDPTALVANYGYTF. The CDR3 nucleotides are TGTGCCAGCAGCCCTGACCCGACGGCCCTAGTAGCTAACTATGGCTACACCTTC.

This clone was seen only once. V and J are TRBV5-1 and TRBJ2-4; 8 nucleotides align to TRBD2. Looked up from germline, CDR1 is SGHRS and CDR2 is YFSETQ. The CDR3 is made up of 15 amino acids. V lost 4 bases, J lost 8 bases, and 11 bases stayed unmatched. The CDR3 loop is CASSPPGGRRDIQYF. As DNA, the CDR3 is TGCGCCAGCAGCCCCCCGGGGGGGCGGAGGGACATTCAGTACTTC.

J is TRBJ2-5 and V is TRBV14; D remains unclear. The CDR3 sequence is 11 residues long. V was clipped by 3 bases and J by 7 bases, with 6 bases between them. Per the germline V gene, CDR1 is SGHDN and CDR2 is FVKESK. CDR3 amino acids: CASSHGGTQYF. CDR3 in DNA: TGTGCCAGCAGCCATGGTGGGACCCAGTACTTC.

In its sample, this clone was seen once. One end of the junction does not line up with germline, which may come from a read error. This specimen includes other DNA sequences encoding the same CDR3. The chain combines TRBV7-2 with TRBJ2-7; 10 bases line up with TRBD2. The CDR3 loop spans 16 amino acids. Germline CDR1 reads SGHTA; CDR2 reads FQGNSA. As DNA, the CDR3 is TGTGCCAGCAGCCCCGGGGGAGCGGGAGGGTTCCACGAGCAGTATTTC. As protein: CASSPGGAGGFHEQYF.

The genes are TRBV5-8 and TRBJ1-2; TRBD1 matches 8 bases. There are 14 residues in the CDR3. Germline CDR1 and CDR2: SGHTS and YDEGEE. The J segment lost 2 bases and the V segment lost 6 bases, leaving 6 bases of the junction unmatched. CDR3 coding DNA: TGTGCCAGCACCCGGACAGGGAAGAACTATGGCTACACCTTC. Translated, it gives CASTRTGKNYGYTF.

The chain links TRBV28 to TRBJ1-1; possibly TRBD1 for D (6 bases). V lost 1 base and J 2 bases, leaving 8 bases between the germline ends. CDR3 length: 14 residues. Germline CDR1 is MDHEN and CDR2 is SYDVKM. The CDR3 is CASSLSGTNTEAFF. The CDR3 nucleotides are TGTGCCAGCAGTTTATCCGGGACAAACACTGAAGCTTTCTTT.